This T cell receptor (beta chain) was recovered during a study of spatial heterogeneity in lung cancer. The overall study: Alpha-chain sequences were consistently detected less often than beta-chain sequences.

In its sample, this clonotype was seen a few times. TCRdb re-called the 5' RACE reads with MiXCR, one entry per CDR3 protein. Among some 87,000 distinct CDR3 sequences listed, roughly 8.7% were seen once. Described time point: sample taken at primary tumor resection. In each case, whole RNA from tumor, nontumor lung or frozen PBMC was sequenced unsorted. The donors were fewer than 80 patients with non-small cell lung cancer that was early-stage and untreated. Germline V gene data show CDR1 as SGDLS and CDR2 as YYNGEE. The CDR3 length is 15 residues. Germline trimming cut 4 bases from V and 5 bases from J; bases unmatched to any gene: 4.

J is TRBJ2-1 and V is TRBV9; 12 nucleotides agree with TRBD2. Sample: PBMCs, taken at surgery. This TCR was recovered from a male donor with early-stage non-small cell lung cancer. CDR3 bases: TGTGCCAGCAGCTCCCGACTAGCGGGAGACAATGAGCAGTTCTTC. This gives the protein CASSSRLAGDNEQFF.